This T cell receptor (beta chain) appears in the sequencing data of a study of radiotherapy plus CTLA-4 blockade in lung cancer. Turning to the study itself: Objective responses emerged in 15% to 20% of patients, and around 31% attained disease control.

Libraries were prepared by immunoSEQ multiplex PCR; TCRdb keeps only in-frame clonotypes and omits some of them. The sample consists of 90,000 to 100,000 clones, roughly 74% of them appearing once. The germline V gene has CDR1 KGHSH and CDR2 LQKENI. The CDR3 has 15 residues. Trimming left V 2 bases short and J 0 bases short, with 11 bases between. The rearrangement joins TRBV18 to TRBJ2-7; weak D call: TRBD2 (6 bases). This TCR came from a human donor with non-small cell lung cancer who had a partial response to radiotherapy plus ipilimumab. Some clones in this sample may be carry-over from other donors' samples. The specimen was peripheral blood, collected from a patient treated with radiotherapy plus ipilimumab. The CDR3 is CASSPSGGPSYEQYF. The CDR3 DNA reads as TGTGCCAGCTCACCATCCGGGGGACCCTCCTACGAGCAGTACTTC.